These 11 T cell receptor beta chains were sequenced from one sample in a study of cytomegalovirus exposure and HLA in healthy donors. This PCR relied on a set of 60 Vbeta primers and 13 Jbeta primers. Assay used: immunoSEQ multiplex PCR; TCRdb lists only in-frame clones, some missing. The sample has under 150,000 clones, roughly four fifths seen once. The specimen was PBMCs. Source of these receptors: a boy aged 5 to 17 in good health and CMV-seronegative.

This clone has just a few counts. CDR3: CASSQAGEQYF. In DNA form, the CDR3 reads TGCGCCAGCAGCCAAGCAGGCGAGCAGTACTTC. The chain joins TRBV4-1 to TRBJ2-7; no reliable D call. Germline V lookup: CDR1 MGHRA, CDR2 YSYEKL. Trimming cost V 1 base and J 6 bases, with 4 bases left between them. This CDR3 region has 11 residues.

The chain carries TRBV5-1 and TRBJ2-5, with D possibly matching TRBD1 (5 bases). Germline CDR1 and CDR2: SGHRS and YFSETQ. Trimming pared 1 base from V and 3 bases from J, leaving 10 bases between. CDR3 length: 14 amino acids. CDR3 loop: CASSLQGLEETQYF. CDR3 DNA: TGCGCCAGCAGCTTGCAGGGTTTGGAAGAGACCCAGTACTTC.

This clone has a handful of counts. The chain uses TRBV19 and TRBJ2-2; a possible D gene is TRBD1 (6 bases). Germline V CDR1 and CDR2: LNHDA, SQIVND (reference sequence). The CDR3 is 15 amino acids. V was clipped by 5 bases and J by 0 bases, with 10 bases between them. The CDR3 region is CASSVQGSNTGELFF. The CDR3 DNA reads as TGTGCCAGTAGTGTACAGGGATCGAACACCGGGGAGCTGTTTTTT.

The chain has TRBV15 and TRBJ1-2, with TRBD1 matching over 8 bases. Germline V gene data show CDR1 as LNHNV and CDR2 as YYDKDF (reference sequence). The CDR3 extends over 15 amino acids. V trimming: 2 bases; J trimming: 4 bases; junction bases outside the gene matches: 6. Here the CDR3 DNA reads TGTGCCACCAGCAGACAGGACAGGGAAGGCTATGGCTACACCTTC. Residues: CATSRQDREGYGYTF.

The chain employs TRBV6-4 and TRBJ2-1; perhaps TRBD1 as D (5 bases). Germline loops: CDR1 MRHNA, CDR2 SNTAGT. The CDR3 is 14 amino acids. Between the trimmed V and J ends, which lost 4 bases and 0 bases, there was a span of 7 bases. CDR3 bases: TGTGCCAGCAGTGCAAGGGGCTCCTACAATGAGCAGTTCTTC. This codes for CASSARGSYNEQFF.

The chain links TRBV4-3 to TRBJ2-1; 8 nucleotides match TRBD2. This CDR3 comprises 14 residues. V was clipped by 5 bases and J by 5 bases; unmatched bases: 5. Per germline, CDR1 LGHNA and CDR2 YSLEER. The CDR3 here is CASSYTSGHNEQFF. The CDR3 bases are TGCGCCAGCAGCTATACTAGCGGCCACAATGAGCAGTTCTTC.

The chain joins TRBV25-1 to TRBJ2-2, with D hard to call. From germline, CDR1 is MGHDK and CDR2 SYGVNS. Deletions cut 1 base from V and 6 bases from J, with 9 bases between. The CDR3 spans 14 residues. The DNA for the CDR3 is TGTGCCAGCAGTGAATCGTCCCGTTCCGGGGAGCTGTTTTTT. It codes for CASSESSRSGELFF.

This rearrangement joins TRBV30 to TRBJ2-7, with 7 bases matching TRBD2. J was trimmed by 5 bases and V by 5 bases; bases with no gene match: 15. The CDR3 covers 15 residues. Germline CDR1 is GTSNPN and CDR2 is SVGIG (reference sequence). The CDR3 nucleotides read TGTGCCTGGTCATGGACTAGTTACCATCAGGACGAGCAGTACTTC. Encoded protein: CAWSWTSYHQDEQYF.

The CDR3 sequence: CASSVARADTQYF. CDR3 nucleotides: TGTGCCAGCAGCGTAGCTCGGGCAGATACGCAGTATTTT. V and J are TRBV9 and TRBJ2-3; D remains unclear. The CDR3 is made up of 13 amino acids. The V gene's germline CDR1 is SGDLS and CDR2 YYNGEE. The V end was cut by 0 bases, the J end by 4 bases, with 6 bases between.

In the case of this clone: The same CDR3 also results from other DNA sequences found in this sample. The chain employs TRBV6-5 and TRBJ2-7; D unresolved. The CDR3 runs 15 residues. CDR1 MNHEY and CDR2 SVGAGI come from the germline V gene. V was cut by 0 bases and J by 0 bases, with 9 bases left in between. The CDR3 region is CASSYSSQASYEQYF. CDR3 coding DNA: TGTGCCAGCAGTTACTCGAGTCAGGCCTCCTACGAGCAGTACTTC.

The V call is TRBV5-1, the J call TRBJ1-1; D ambiguous. The ends were cut back, 0 bases at V and 6 bases at J, with 9 bases in the middle. The CDR3 is made up of 13 amino acids. Germline loops: CDR1 SGHRS, CDR2 YFSETQ. The CDR3 nucleotides are TGCGCCAGCAGCTTGGAACAGCGGGCTGAAGCTTTCTTT. Translated: CASSLEQRAEAFF.